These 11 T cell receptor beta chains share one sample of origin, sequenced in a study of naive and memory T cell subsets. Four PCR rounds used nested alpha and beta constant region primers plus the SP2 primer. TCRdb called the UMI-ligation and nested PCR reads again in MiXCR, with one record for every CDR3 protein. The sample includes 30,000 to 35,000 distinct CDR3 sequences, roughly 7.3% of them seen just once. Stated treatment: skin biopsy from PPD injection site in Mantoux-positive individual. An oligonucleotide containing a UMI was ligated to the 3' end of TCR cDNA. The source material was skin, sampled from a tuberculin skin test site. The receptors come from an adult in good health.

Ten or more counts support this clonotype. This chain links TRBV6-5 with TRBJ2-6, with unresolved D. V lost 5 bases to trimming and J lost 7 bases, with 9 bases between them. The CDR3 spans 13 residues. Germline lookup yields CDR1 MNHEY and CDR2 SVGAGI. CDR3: CASSHPSANVLTF. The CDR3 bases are TGTGCCAGCAGTCACCCGAGTGCCAACGTCCTGACTTTC.

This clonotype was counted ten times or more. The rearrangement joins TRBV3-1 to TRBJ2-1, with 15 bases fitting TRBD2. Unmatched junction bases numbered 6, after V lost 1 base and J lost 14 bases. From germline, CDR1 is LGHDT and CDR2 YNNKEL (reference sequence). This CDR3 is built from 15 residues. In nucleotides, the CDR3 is TGTGCCAGCAGCCAAGCCGGGACTAGCGGGGGGCACGAGTTCTTC. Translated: CASSQAGTSGGHEFF.

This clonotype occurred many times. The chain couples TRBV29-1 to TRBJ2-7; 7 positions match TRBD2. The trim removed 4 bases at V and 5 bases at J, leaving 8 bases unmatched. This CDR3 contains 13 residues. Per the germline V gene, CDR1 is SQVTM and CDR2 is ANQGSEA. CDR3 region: CSVGAGGGNEQYF. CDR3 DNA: TGCAGCGTTGGGGCTGGGGGGGGTAACGAGCAGTACTTC.

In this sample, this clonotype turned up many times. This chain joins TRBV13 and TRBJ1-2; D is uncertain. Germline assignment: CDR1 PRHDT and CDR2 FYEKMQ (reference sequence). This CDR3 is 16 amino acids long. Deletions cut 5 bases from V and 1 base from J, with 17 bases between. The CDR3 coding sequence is TGTGCCAGCAGCCCTTCTACCCGGACGGTTAACTATGGCTACACCTTC. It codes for CASSPSTRTVNYGYTF.

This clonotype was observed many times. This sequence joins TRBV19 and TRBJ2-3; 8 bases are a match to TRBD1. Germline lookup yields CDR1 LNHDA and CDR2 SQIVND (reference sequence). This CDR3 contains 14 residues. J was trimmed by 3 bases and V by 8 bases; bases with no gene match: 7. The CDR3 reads CASRGQGWTDTQYF. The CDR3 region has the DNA TGTGCCAGTCGAGGACAGGGTTGGACAGATACGCAGTATTTT. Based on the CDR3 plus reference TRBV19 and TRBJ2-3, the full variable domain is DGGITQSPKYLFRKEGQNVTLSCEQNLNHDAMYWYRQDPGQGLRLIYYSQIVNDFQKGDIAEGYSVSREKKESFPLTVTSAQKNPTAFYLCASRGQGWTDTQYFGPGTRLTVL.

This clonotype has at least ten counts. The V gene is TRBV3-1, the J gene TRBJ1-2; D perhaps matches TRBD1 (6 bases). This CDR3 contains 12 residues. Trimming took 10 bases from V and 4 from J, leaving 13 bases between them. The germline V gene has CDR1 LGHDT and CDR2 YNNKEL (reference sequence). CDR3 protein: CATTDSLYGYTF. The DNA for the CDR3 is TGTGCCACAACGGACAGTCTCTATGGCTACACCTTC.

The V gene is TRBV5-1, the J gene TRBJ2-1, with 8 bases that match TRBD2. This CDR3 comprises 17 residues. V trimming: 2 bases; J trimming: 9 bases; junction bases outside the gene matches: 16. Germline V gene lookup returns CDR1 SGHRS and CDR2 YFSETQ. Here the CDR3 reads CASSFPSVGAGGFEQFF. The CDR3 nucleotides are TGCGCCAGCAGCTTCCCATCGGTTGGTGCGGGGGGTTTTGAGCAGTTCTTC. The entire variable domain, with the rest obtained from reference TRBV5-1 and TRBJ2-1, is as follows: KAGVTQTPRYLIKTRGQQVTLSCSPISGHRSVSWYQQTPGQGLQFLFEYFSETQRNKGNFPGRFSGRQFSNSRSEMNVSTLELGDSALYLCASSFPSVGAGGFEQFFGPGTRLTVL.

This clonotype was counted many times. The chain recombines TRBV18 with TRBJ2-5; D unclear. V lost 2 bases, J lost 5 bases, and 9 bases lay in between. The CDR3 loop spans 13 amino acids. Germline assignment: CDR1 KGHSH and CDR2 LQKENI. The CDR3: CASSPDSLETQYF. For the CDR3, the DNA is TGTGCCAGCTCACCAGATAGCTTGGAGACCCAGTACTTC.

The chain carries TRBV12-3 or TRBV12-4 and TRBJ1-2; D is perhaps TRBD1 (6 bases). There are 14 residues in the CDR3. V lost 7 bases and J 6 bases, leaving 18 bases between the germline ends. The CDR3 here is CASTIPGQNHGYTF. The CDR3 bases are TGTGCCAGCACCATCCCCGGACAGAACCATGGCTACACCTTC.

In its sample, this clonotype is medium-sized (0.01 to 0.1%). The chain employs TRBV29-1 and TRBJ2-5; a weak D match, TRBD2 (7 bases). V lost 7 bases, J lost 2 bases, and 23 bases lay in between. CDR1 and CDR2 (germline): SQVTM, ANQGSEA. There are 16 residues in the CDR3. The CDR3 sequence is CSAGDRAGALQETQYF. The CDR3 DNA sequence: TGCAGCGCTGGCGATCGGGCGGGGGCCCTTCAAGAGACCCAGTACTTC.

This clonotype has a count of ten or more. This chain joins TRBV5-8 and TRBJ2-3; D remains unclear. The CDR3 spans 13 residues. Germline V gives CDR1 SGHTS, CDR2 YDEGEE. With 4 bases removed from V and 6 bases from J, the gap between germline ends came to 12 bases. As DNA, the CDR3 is TGTGCCAGCAGCCGGGTGTGGGCGGATACGCAGTATTTT. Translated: CASSRVWADTQYF.